Detailed here is one TCR beta chain. Its antigen is currently unknown. Per the original data handling: ImmunoSEQ junction-only sequences lacked quality scores, so their filtering differed. Clones were read by immunoSEQ multiplex PCR, and TCRdb kept only the in-frame ones, dropping some. V and J calls and clone size are as listed in that table; D and trimming were resolved from the DNA. The sample has approximately 1,000,000 clones, more than 75% seen once. Germline V lookup: CDR1 MNHNY, CDR2 SVGAGI (reference sequence). This CDR3 contains 9 residues. Deletions cut 5 bases from V and 9 bases from J, with 4 bases between. This specimen comes from a study of shared clonotypes between healthy human individuals. Overall study findings and caveats: Inspection by rarefaction showed sorted-subset sequencing to be incomplete despite large depth. Read depth was anticipated to influence clonotype sharing among donors.

Source material: memory CD4+ T cells from PBMCs. Noted subset: CD45RA-negative fraction. The receptor was derived from a man younger than 35 in good health. Some clones in this sample may be carry-over from other donors' samples. The chain couples TRBV6-6 to TRBJ1-1; D not certain. CDR3 bases: TGTGCCAGCAGTACGAAAGCTTTCTTT. The encoded protein is CASSTKAFF.